This TCR beta chain stems from a study of OX40 agonist ivuxolimab in advanced cancers. The study, taken as a whole, reports: Among the lowest levels of clonal expansion were found in partial responders at 0.1-3.0 mg/kg.

A remark on this clone: Its antigen remains unidentified.

Blood specimens came from baseline, cycle 4 day 1, and cycle 7 day 1. Profiled with immunoSEQ multiplex PCR; TCRdb holds only in-frame clones, not every one. The sample has about 110,000 clones; 85% to 95% are singletons. This CDR3 is built from 13 residues. Between the trimmed V and J ends, which lost 5 bases and 0 bases, there was a span of 8 bases. Germline values: CDR1 LNHNV, CDR2 YYDKDF (reference sequence). Sequenced material: CD4+ or CD8+ T cells sorted from blood, taken in a trial of the OX40 agonist ivuxolimab. The gene calls are TRBV15 and TRBJ2-7, with D unresolved. The sequence was collected from an adult with an advanced solid tumor such as melanoma, head and neck, liver or kidney cancer. In DNA form, the CDR3 reads TGTGCCACCAGCTATGTCAGCTCCTACGAGCAGTACTTC. It specifies CATSYVSSYEQYF.